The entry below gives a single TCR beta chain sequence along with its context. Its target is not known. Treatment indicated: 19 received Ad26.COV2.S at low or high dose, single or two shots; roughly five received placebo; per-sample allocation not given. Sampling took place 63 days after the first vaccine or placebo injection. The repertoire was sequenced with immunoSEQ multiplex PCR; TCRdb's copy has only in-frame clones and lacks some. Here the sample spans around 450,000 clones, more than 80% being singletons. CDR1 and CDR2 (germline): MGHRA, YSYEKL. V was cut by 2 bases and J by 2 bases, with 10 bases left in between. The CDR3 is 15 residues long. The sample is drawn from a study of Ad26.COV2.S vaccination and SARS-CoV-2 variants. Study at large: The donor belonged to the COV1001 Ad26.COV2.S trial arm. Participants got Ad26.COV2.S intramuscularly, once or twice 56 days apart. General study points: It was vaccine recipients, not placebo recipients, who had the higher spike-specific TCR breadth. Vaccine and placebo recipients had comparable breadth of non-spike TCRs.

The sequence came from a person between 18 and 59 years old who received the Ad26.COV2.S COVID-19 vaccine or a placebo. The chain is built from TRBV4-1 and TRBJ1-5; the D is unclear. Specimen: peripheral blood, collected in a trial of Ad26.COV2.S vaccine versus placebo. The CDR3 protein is CASSQRANGNQPQHF. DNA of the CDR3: TGCGCCAGCAGCCAAAGGGCGAACGGCAATCAGCCCCAGCATTTT.